This TCR beta chain was found in a study of Graves' ophthalmopathy and Graves' hyperthyroidism. The CDR3 is 15 amino acids. V was pared by 8 bases and J by 2 bases, with 11 bases of the junction left unmatched. In germline, CDR1 is SQVTM, CDR2 ANQGSEA. TCR beta CDR3 regions were amplified from RNA transcripts. RT-PCR was first run with HTBI primers, then multiplex PCR in a second round. TCRdb reanalysed the multiplex PCR reads using MiXCR and keeps one entry per CDR3 protein. The repertoire holds around 400,000 distinct CDR3 sequences, with around 21% as singletons. This clonotype has at least ten counts.

This TCR was recovered from a woman between 18 and 29 years old with stable Graves' hyperthyroidism. The chain links TRBV29-1 to TRBJ2-7; 11 bases agree with TRBD1. The sample was peripheral blood. CDR3 region: CSPHNAGQGAYEQYF. Written as DNA, the CDR3 is TGCAGCCCACACAACGCGGGACAGGGGGCCTACGAGCAGTACTTC.